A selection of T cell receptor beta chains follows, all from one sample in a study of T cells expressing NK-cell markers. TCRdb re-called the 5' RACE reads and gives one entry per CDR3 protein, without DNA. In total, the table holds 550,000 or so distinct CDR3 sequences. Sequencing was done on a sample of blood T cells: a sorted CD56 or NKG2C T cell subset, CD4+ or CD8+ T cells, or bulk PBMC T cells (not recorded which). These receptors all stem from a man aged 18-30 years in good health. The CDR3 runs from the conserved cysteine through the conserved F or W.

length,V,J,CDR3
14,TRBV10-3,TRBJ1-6,CAIRGQAMFSPLHF
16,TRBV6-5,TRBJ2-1,CASSLQTSVAYNEQFF
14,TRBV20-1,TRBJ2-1,CSAWGLGREREQFF
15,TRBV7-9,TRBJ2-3,CASSPQRLSTDTQYF
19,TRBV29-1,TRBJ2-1,CSVEPRAGGVAIQGNEQFF
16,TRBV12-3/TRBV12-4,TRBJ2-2,CASSLALGVNTGELFF
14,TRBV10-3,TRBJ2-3,CAISRGSVADTQYF
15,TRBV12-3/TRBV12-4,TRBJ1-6,CASSREARVGSPLHF
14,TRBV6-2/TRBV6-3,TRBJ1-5,CASRLRGSNQPQHF
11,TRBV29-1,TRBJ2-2,CSGGEQGKLFF
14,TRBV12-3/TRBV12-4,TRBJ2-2,CASRGTVNTGELFF
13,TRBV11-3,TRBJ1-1,CASSLGPTGLAFF
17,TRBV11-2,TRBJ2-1,CASSSTSGLAAANEQFF
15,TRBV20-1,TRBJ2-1,CSARSSGPRYNEQFF
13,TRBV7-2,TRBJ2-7,CASGLTHTYEQYF
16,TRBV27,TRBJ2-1,CASSPLLGQGINEQFF